What follows are 9 T cell receptor beta chains derived from one specimen sequenced in a study of OX40 agonist ivuxolimab in advanced cancers. Profiled with immunoSEQ multiplex PCR; TCRdb holds only in-frame clones, not every one. The table lists some 33,000 clones, 70% to 85% of them singletons. Sample: CD4+ or CD8+ T cells sorted from blood, taken in a trial of the OX40 agonist ivuxolimab. The origin of the receptors is an adult with an advanced solid tumor such as melanoma, head and neck, liver or kidney cancer.

The CDR3 DNA follows: TGTGCCAGCAGCCAAGATCTAGCGGAGTCCTACGAGCAGTACTTC. This encodes CASSQDLAESYEQYF. This chain uses TRBV4-2 with TRBJ2-7; 7 bases line up with TRBD2. CDR3 length: 15 amino acids. CDR1 LGHNA and CDR2 YNFKEQ come from the germline V gene. V shed 0 bases and J 1 base; nucleotides not matched to a gene: 3.

V gene TRBV4-1 combines with J gene TRBJ2-1; 12 nucleotides line up with TRBD2. This CDR3 spans 15 amino acids. Looked up from germline, CDR1 is MGHRA and CDR2 is YSYEKL. Losses at the gene ends were 2 bases for V and 7 bases for J; bases not matched to a gene: 3. DNA for the CDR3: TGCGCCAGCAGCCAAACTAGCGGGGGGAGAAATGAGCAGTTCTTC. Its translation is CASSQTSGGRNEQFF.

The V gene is TRBV28, the J gene TRBJ1-2; D is unresolved. The germline gives CDR1 MDHEN, CDR2 SYDVKM. This CDR3 contains 14 residues. Trimming left V 0 bases short and J 3 bases short, with 8 bases between. This CDR3 is CASSLWGNDYGYTF. Here the CDR3 DNA reads TGTGCCAGCAGTTTATGGGGAAACGACTATGGCTACACCTTC.

In its sample, this clone was seen once. The chain recombines TRBV30 with TRBJ2-5; 13 nucleotides align to TRBD2. J gave up 5 bases and V 2 bases, and 5 bases lay outside the gene matches. Germline V CDR1 and CDR2: GTSNPN, SVGIG (reference sequence). The CDR3 is 15 residues long. CDR3 DNA: TGTGCCTGGAGTTCCCAACTAGCGGGAGGGGAGACCCAGTACTTC. It yields the protein CAWSSQLAGGETQYF.

The count of this clone is one. The J gene is TRBJ1-1, the V gene TRBV4-3; D remains unclear. V shed 3 bases and J shed 5 bases, with 16 bases lying between them. From germline, CDR1 is LGHNA and CDR2 YSLEER. The CDR3 extends over 15 amino acids. The CDR3 loop is CASSQLSFLGTEAFF. CDR3 in DNA: TGCGCCAGCAGCCAGCTCTCGTTCCTGGGGACTGAAGCTTTCTTT.

CDR3 nucleotide sequence: TGTGCCAGCAGCGGCAAGGGCATTCAGTACTTC. Its translation: CASSGKGIQYF. The J gene is TRBJ2-4, the V gene TRBV7-9; D uncertain. CDR1 and CDR2 (germline): SEHNR, FQNEAQ (reference sequence). V lost 5 bases and J lost 9, with 8 bases in between. This CDR3 has 11 amino acids.

This clone is termed medium-sized. The same CDR3 is also encoded by other DNA sequences in this sample. The chain couples TRBV7-6 to TRBJ2-7, with a possible D match to TRBD2 (6 bases). CDR1 SGHVS and CDR2 FNYEAQ come from the germline V gene. V shed 1 base and J shed 1 base, with 8 bases lying between them. This CDR3 is 14 amino acids long. This chain's CDR3 is CASSLEEGSYEQYF. DNA for the CDR3: TGTGCCAGCAGCTTAGAGGAGGGTTCCTACGAGCAGTACTTC.

This chain uses TRBV27 with TRBJ2-7; tentatively, D is TRBD1 (6 bases). The length of the CDR3 is 18 residues. The germline V and J ends were trimmed by 1 base and 0 bases, with 19 bases remaining between them. Germline assignment: CDR1 MNHEY and CDR2 SMNVEV (reference sequence). The CDR3 reads CASSLFAPRTVFSYEQYF. The CDR3 nucleotides are TGTGCCAGCAGTTTATTCGCTCCACGGACAGTTTTCTCCTACGAGCAGTACTTC.

J is TRBJ2-1 and V is TRBV9; D possibly corresponds to TRBD2 (5 bases). Trimming removed 2 bases at V and 0 bases at J, with 15 bases between. There are 17 residues in the CDR3. Germline CDR1 is SGDLS and CDR2 is YYNGEE. CDR3 amino acids: CASSVSQIRGSYNEQFF. The CDR3 nucleotides read TGTGCCAGCAGCGTTTCGCAGATCCGGGGCTCCTACAATGAGCAGTTCTTC.